Below, one TCR beta chain is given with its context. What it binds is unknown. From its re-call of the 5' RACE reads, TCRdb lists each CDR3 protein once, without DNA. The repertoire table contains about 160,000 distinct CDR3 sequences. This entry is derived from a study of T cells expressing NK-cell markers. Overall study: It was sorted CD3+CD56+NKG2C+, CD3+CD56+NKG2C- and CD3+CD56-NKG2C+ T cells that supplied the TCR beta repertoires. HCMV seropositivity marked most of the eight sequenced donors; one was seronegative.

Whole-study results and caveats: Nothing established the HCMV specificity of expanded NKG2C+ T cell clones. In a handful of donors, these clonotypes also led the CD3+CD56-NKG2C+ fraction.

The sample comprised blood T cells: a sorted CD56 or NKG2C T cell subset, CD4+ or CD8+ T cells, or bulk PBMC T cells (not recorded which). The clonotype originates from a man aged 18-69 years in good health.

This CDR3 reads CASSLAGGGLGLSGELFF. V gene TRBV12-3 or TRBV12-4 combines with J gene TRBJ2-2; TCRdb lists TRBD1, though no DNA is available to test this call. The CDR3 length is 18 residues.